This T cell receptor beta chain was documented in a study of early T cells in non-severe SARS-CoV-2 infection. Study-wide background: RNA in bulk from unsorted whole blood was sequenced, and chains were unpaired.

One entry per CDR3 protein results from TCRdb running MiXCR on the 5' RACE reads. The data show approximately 85,000 distinct CDR3 sequences, 12% seen once. V was clipped by 6 bases and J by 3 bases; unmatched bases: 8. Germline CDR1 LGHDT, CDR2 YNNKEL (reference sequence). The CDR3 contains 15 residues. The V and J genes are TRBV3-1 and TRBJ2-3; 8 bases map to TRBD1. Sequences were obtained from whole blood. The receptor's source is an adult who was a healthcare worker with PCR-confirmed SARS-CoV-2 infection or an uninfected control (not recorded which). CDR3 sequence (DNA): TGTGCCAGCAGGGGCCAGGGGGCCTCAACAGATACGCAGTATTTT. Protein sequence: CASRGQGASTDTQYF.